A selection of T cell receptor beta chains follows, all from one sample in a study of neurological immune-mediated disorders. TCRdb itself ran the 5' RACE reads through MiXCR, one entry per CDR3 protein. The sample has approximately 21,000 distinct CDR3 sequences, 5.5% to 8% seen once; the top ten hold less than 55%. Sequencing was performed on CD8+ T cells from blood. These receptors were obtained from a man in his late teens or twenties in good health. Each CDR3 is given with its conserved first and last residue. Each record gives: V gene, J gene, D gene, clone size, CDR3 DNA, CDR3 protein. A D gene is named only where the DNA matches it firmly. Size tells how often a clone was seen (once, few, many) or the class of an expanded clone, and some rows leave it out.

>TRBV5-1|TRBJ2-5|-|many
TGCGCCAGCAGCTTGGAGGCGGCATTCGAGACCCAGTACTTC
CASSLEAAFETQYF
>TRBV7-8|TRBJ1-4|-|many
TGTGCCAGCAGCCGACTCACGGGAGGTGAAAAACTGTTTTTT
CASSRLTGGEKLFF
>TRBV7-9|TRBJ1-2|-|many
TGTGCCAGCACAAATTCGCCTGGCTACACCTTC
CASTNSPGYTF
>TRBV12-3/TRBV12-4|TRBJ2-3|TRBD2|many
TGTGCCAGCACCACCGGGGGGGCCTTAAATACGCAGTATTTT
CASTTGGALNTQYF
>TRBV12-3/TRBV12-4|TRBJ1-5|TRBD1|many
TGTGCCAGCAGTTGGACAGGCGGGAGCAATCAGCCCCAGCATTTT
CASSWTGGSNQPQHF
>TRBV5-1|TRBJ2-7|-|many
TGCGCCAGCAGCCACTCGTCAGGGGTCAACGAGCAGTACTTC
CASSHSSGVNEQYF
>TRBV27|TRBJ2-7|-|many
TGTGCCAGCAGTTTATCCCCTAGCTACGAGCAGTACTTC
CASSLSPSYEQYF
>TRBV15|TRBJ1-4|TRBD1|many
TGTGCCACCAGCAGAGCCAGGGGGCGAACTAATGAAAAACTGTTTTTT
CATSRARGRTNEKLFF
>TRBV6-5|TRBJ2-1|TRBD2|many
TGTGCCAGCAGCCAGACTAGCGGGGGCCCCAGGGTCTTC
CASSQTSGGPRVF
>TRBV2|TRBJ2-7|-|many
TGTGCCAGCAGTGATCCGACAAGACGGACGTCCGAGCAGTACTTC
CASSDPTRRTSEQYF
>TRBV10-3|TRBJ1-2|TRBD1|many
TGTGCCATCAGCCAACCAGGACAGGGAAACTATGGCTACACCTTC
CAISQPGQGNYGYTF
>TRBV20-1|TRBJ2-5|-|many
TGCAGTGCTAGCACTACAGAGACCCAGTACTTC
CSASTTETQYF
>TRBV6-1|TRBJ2-5|-|many
TGTGCCAGCAGTGAAGGAGGGGTTCGGACCCAGTACTTC
CASSEGGVRTQYF
>TRBV6-2/TRBV6-3|TRBJ1-5|-|many
TGTGCCAGCAGTTACTCCTCATTGGGGCAGCCCCAGCATTTT
CASSYSSLGQPQHF
>TRBV7-3|TRBJ2-3|-|-
TGTGCCAGCAGCTTAGTCCCAGCGGGGGTTGGGACAGGCGATACGCAGTATTTT
CASSLVPAGVGTGDTQYF
>TRBV12-3/TRBV12-4|TRBJ1-4|-|many
TGTGCCAGCAGCCCCCTAGGGCAATTCAGAGAAAAACTGTTTTTT
CASSPLGQFREKLFF
>TRBV5-5|TRBJ2-1|-|many
TGTGCCAGCAGCTTGTCGGGGTCCATTTCCTACAATGAGCAGTTCTTC
CASSLSGSISYNEQFF
>TRBV20-1|TRBJ2-3|TRBD2|many
TGCAGTGCTAGAGGGCCCGGGACTAGCGGCACAGATACGCAGTATTTT
CSARGPGTSGTDTQYF
>TRBV7-3|TRBJ2-1|-|-
TGTGCCAGCAGCTGGGGCTCCTACAATGAGCAGTTCTTC
CASSWGSYNEQFF
>TRBV7-8|TRBJ1-6|TRBD1|many
TGTGCCAGCAGCTCGCAAAACAGGGGAAATTCACCCCTCCACTTT
CASSSQNRGNSPLHF
>TRBV7-9|TRBJ1-5|-|many
TGTGCCAGCAGCTTGGGCCGAAATCAGCCCCAGCATTTT
CASSLGRNQPQHF
>TRBV19|TRBJ1-1|-|many
TGTGCCAGTAGTATCTTGAACACTGAAGCTTTCTTT
CASSILNTEAFF
>TRBV10-3|TRBJ1-5|-|many
TGTGCCATCAGTGAATCGGGGGTTCAACGGGGGGCTGGGCAGCCCCAGCATTTT
CAISESGVQRGAGQPQHF
>TRBV14|TRBJ2-3|-|many
TGTGCCAGCAGCCGATGCCGAGGGTGTAGCGGCACAGATACGCAGTATTTT
CASSRCRGCSGTDTQYF
>TRBV20-1|TRBJ1-2|-|medium-sized
TGCAGTGCTAGAGATAGGACAGAGGTCTATGGCTACACCTTC
CSARDRTEVYGYTF
>TRBV29-1|TRBJ2-6|-|-
TGCAGCGTTGAAGGGGCCAACGTCCTGACTTTC
CSVEGANVLTF
>TRBV27|TRBJ1-1|TRBD1|few
TGTGCCAGCAGTTTAAGGACAGGGAGCGCAGGCACTGAAGCTTTCTTT
CASSLRTGSAGTEAFF
>TRBV6-5|TRBJ1-1|TRBD1|many
TGTGCCAGCAGTTACTCGACAGGGGCGCAGAACACTGAAGCTTTCTTT
CASSYSTGAQNTEAFF
>TRBV4-1|TRBJ2-7|-|many
TGCGCCAGCAGCCTCCAAGGGACCGCTACGGACGAGCAGTACTTC
CASSLQGTATDEQYF
>TRBV4-3|TRBJ2-1|TRBD2|many
TGCGCCAGCACCGCGGGGGGGCCTGGGGACAATGAGCAGTTCTTC
CASTAGGPGDNEQFF
>TRBV7-6|TRBJ1-1|-|many
TGTGCCAGCAGCTTAGCCTGGGGCGCCACTGAAGCTTTCTTT
CASSLAWGATEAFF
>TRBV7-3|TRBJ1-1|-|many
TGTGCCAGCAGCTTATTTCAGGAGTCGCCTGAAGCTTTCTTT
CASSLFQESPEAFF
>TRBV5-1|TRBJ1-2|-|many
TGCGCCAGCAGCGGGGGACTTTCTGGTATTCTCTATGGCTACACCTTC
CASSGGLSGILYGYTF
>TRBV20-1|TRBJ2-5|-|-
TGCAGTGCTAGAGTTGCCTTCAAGGAGACCCAGTACTTC
CSARVAFKETQYF
>TRBV7-9|TRBJ1-5|-|many
TGTGCCAGCACTCCTCGCCCCCGTAGCAATCAGCCCCAGCATTTT
CASTPRPRSNQPQHF
>TRBV7-3|TRBJ2-7|TRBD2|many
TGTGCCAGCAGCGTAGCGGGGGGGTTCCACGAGCAGTACTTC
CASSVAGGFHEQYF
>TRBV7-6|TRBJ1-1|TRBD1|-
TGTGCCAGCAGCTTCGGGACAGGGGGCACTGAAGCTTTCTTT
CASSFGTGGTEAFF
>TRBV7-9|TRBJ2-7|TRBD1|many
TGTGCCAGCAGCCTCTTACCCCAGGGCCGGGACAGGAATTACGAGCAGTACTTC
CASSLLPQGRDRNYEQYF
>TRBV7-9|TRBJ1-3|-|many
TGTGCCAGCAGCTTAGATGGTGGCGCTGGAAACACCATATATTTT
CASSLDGGAGNTIYF
>TRBV27|TRBJ2-7|TRBD1|many
TGTGCCAGCAGTCCGACAGGGGCCTACGAGCAGTACTTC
CASSPTGAYEQYF
>TRBV10-1|TRBJ1-1|-|few
TGCGCCAGCAGTGTCGGATGGGGCACTGAAGCTTTCTTT
CASSVGWGTEAFF
>TRBV19|TRBJ1-5|-|many
TGTGCCAGTAGTTACTTGGGGAGGGGCAATCAGCCCCAGCATTTT
CASSYLGRGNQPQHF
>TRBV7-8|TRBJ2-7|TRBD1|-
TGTGCCAGCAGCTTGGGGGGTTCGACGGGACAGGTCCTTGAGCAGTACTTC
CASSLGGSTGQVLEQYF
>TRBV7-9|TRBJ2-3|TRBD1|-
TGTGCCAGCAGCTGGGGGGCGGGACAGGAGACCTCTGGCACAGATACGCAGTATTTT
CASSWGAGQETSGTDTQYF
>TRBV29-1|TRBJ2-3|-|many
TGCAGCGTTGATAGAGGGGAGACAGATACGCAGTATTTT
CSVDRGETDTQYF
>TRBV5-5|TRBJ1-5|TRBD1|many
TGTGCCAGCAGCTTCAGGGACAGAAGTACCTTTTTCAATCAGCCCCAGCATTTT
CASSFRDRSTFFNQPQHF
>TRBV27|TRBJ2-7|-|many
TGTGCCAGCAGTTTTGGGACACAGGGCGAGCAGTACTTC
CASSFGTQGEQYF
>TRBV25-1|TRBJ2-1|-|many
TGTGCCAGCACTATAGGGGTCGGGATATACAATGAGCAGTTCTTC
CASTIGVGIYNEQFF
>TRBV5-1|TRBJ2-2|-|many
TGCGCCAGCAGCTTGATCGGCCCCACTATCAACACCGGGGAGCTGTTTTTT
CASSLIGPTINTGELFF
>TRBV5-1|TRBJ1-5|-|many
TGCGCCAGCAGGGACAGTGGGCCTAATCAGCCCCAGCATTTT
CASRDSGPNQPQHF
>TRBV12-3/TRBV12-4|TRBJ2-3|-|many
TGTGCCAGCAGTTCCCCCTCCCAGTTAGATACGCAGTATTTT
CASSSPSQLDTQYF